The 18 T cell receptor beta chains below all came from one sample that was sequenced in a study of neurological immune-mediated disorders (dated 2019 in TCRdb). What this sample's time point label stands for: longitudinal time-point 3. Libraries were prepared through 5' RACE. Sequencing used an Illumina HiSeq 2500. TCRdb trimmed public reads at Q25 via fastp, called clones via MiXCR and kept in-frame beta chains. Rows are combined by CDR3 protein, so each entry shows the most common genes and DNA. The table for this sample lists tens of thousands of distinct CDR3 sequences; roughly 8.8% of them were counted only once. The ten largest make up roughly 2% of the sample. The sample consisted of PBMCs. The source is a woman in her thirties or forties in good health.

Ten or more counts support this clonotype. The rearrangement links TRBV7-9 to TRBJ2-3; 7 bases are shared with TRBD2. V trimming: 5 bases; J trimming: 4 bases; junction bases outside the gene matches: 12. The CDR3 loop spans 16 amino acids. Germline CDR1 and CDR2: SEHNR and FQNEAQ (reference sequence). DNA for the CDR3: TGTGCCAGCAGCACCCTCTATGCGGGGGAGTCAGATACGCAGTATTTT. Its protein is CASSTLYAGESDTQYF.

This clonotype was seen ten or more times. The CDR3 DNA follows: TGCAGTGCTAGACGGGGGGGGACCAAAGAGACCCAGTACTTC. This codes for CSARRGGTKETQYF. The V gene is TRBV20-1, the J gene TRBJ2-5; 8 nucleotides agree with TRBD2. Trimming took 2 bases from V and 3 from J; bases not matched to a gene: 5. The germline V gene encodes CDR1 DFQATT and CDR2 SNEGSKA (reference sequence). CDR3 length: 14 residues.

The sample holds many counts of this clonotype. The rearrangement uses TRBV2 and TRBJ1-1; a weak D match, TRBD1 (6 bases). The CDR3 is 14 residues long. V lost 7 bases to trimming and J lost 6 bases, with 18 bases between them. Germline V gene sequence: CDR1 SNHLY, CDR2 FYNNEI. The CDR3 reads CASTLARGSAEAFF. CDR3 DNA: TGTGCCAGCACCCTAGCCAGGGGATCCGCTGAAGCTTTCTTT.

This clonotype was seen a few times. The chain joins TRBV6-2 or TRBV6-3 to TRBJ2-5; no firm D call. CDR1 is MNHEY and CDR2 is SVGEGT in the germline V gene. The V end was cut by 1 base, the J end by 0 bases, with 9 bases between. This CDR3 has 15 residues. As DNA, the CDR3 is TGTGCCAGCAGTTACTTCCCAGGAGACCAAGAGACCCAGTACTTC. Translated, it gives CASSYFPGDQETQYF.

This clonotype was counted at least ten times. The chain is built from TRBV20-1 and TRBJ2-5, with D hard to call. The CDR3 length is 14 residues. Germline V lookup: CDR1 DFQATT, CDR2 SNEGSKA (reference sequence). V shed 1 base and J shed 5 bases, with 14 bases lying between them. The CDR3 region has the DNA TGCAGTGCTAGAGCCCTCTCCGGAGAGGAGACCCAGTACTTC. Translated, it gives CSARALSGEETQYF.

This clonotype was observed a handful of times. The J gene is TRBJ2-7, the V gene TRBV10-3; D possibly corresponds to TRBD2 (6 bases). The V end was cut by 2 bases, the J end by 0 bases, with 11 bases between. The CDR3 is 15 amino acids. The germline V gene encodes CDR1 ENHRY and CDR2 SYGVKD. The chain's CDR3 is CAISEAGPGSYEQYF. The CDR3 nucleotides read TGTGCCATCAGTGAGGCGGGACCTGGCTCCTACGAGCAGTACTTC.

At least ten counts were recorded for this clonotype. The chain recombines TRBV4-3 with TRBJ1-6; no clear D. CDR3 length: 16 amino acids. The germline CDR1 and CDR2 sequences are LGHNA and YSLEER. The V end was cut by 0 bases, the J end by 0 bases, with 6 bases between. For the CDR3, the DNA is TGCGCCAGCAGCCAAGAAAGGGTCTCCTATAATTCACCCCTCCACTTT. Amino acid sequence: CASSQERVSYNSPLHF.

This clonotype showed up many times. This chain uses TRBV6-5 with TRBJ2-7, with TRBD2 matching over 11 bases. The CDR3 has 14 amino acids. CDR1 MNHEY and CDR2 SVGAGI come from the germline V gene. J was trimmed by 2 bases and V by 8 bases; bases with no gene match: 5. This CDR3 reads CASHPSGGTYEQYF. For the CDR3, the DNA is TGTGCCAGCCATCCTAGCGGGGGGACCTACGAGCAGTACTTC.

This clonotype was recorded many times. This chain connects TRBV29-1 to TRBJ1-1; no firm D call. The CDR3 extends over 13 amino acids. Germline loops: CDR1 SQVTM, CDR2 ANQGSEA. The V gene lost 6 bases and the J gene lost 6 bases, with 17 bases spanning the gap. The CDR3 nucleotides read TGCAGCGTCCCGCCCCCGGGATCTTCTGAAGCTTTCTTT. It translates to CSVPPPGSSEAFF.

The table lists this clonotype with many counts. The CDR3 here is CASSPGIQEVGELFF. In nucleotides, the CDR3 is TGTGCCAGCTCACCAGGAATTCAAGAGGTCGGGGAGCTGTTTTTT. The chain recombines TRBV18 with TRBJ2-2, with D unresolved. V dropped 2 bases and J dropped 7 bases, with 14 bases sitting between them. Germline assignment: CDR1 KGHSH and CDR2 LQKENI. The CDR3 has 15 amino acids.

This clonotype was found many times. The rearrangement links TRBV20-1 to TRBJ2-7; 7 nucleotides match TRBD1. With 6 bases clipped from V and 2 bases from J, the junction kept 7 bases outside the gene matches. The CDR3 covers 13 residues. From germline, CDR1 is DFQATT and CDR2 SNEGSKA (reference sequence). CDR3 DNA: TGCAGTGCAGAAGGGACAGCAACCTACGAGCAGTACTTC. It codes for CSAEGTATYEQYF.

Many counts were recorded for this clonotype. The gene calls are TRBV6-2 or TRBV6-3 and TRBJ2-7; 7 bases fit TRBD1. Germline CDR1 is MNHEY and CDR2 is SVGEGT. The trim removed 7 bases at V and 6 bases at J, leaving 12 bases unmatched. The CDR3 has 14 residues. The CDR3 DNA reads TGTGCCAGCACCATCGGACAGGAACCCTTCGAGCAGTACTTC. Translating gives CASTIGQEPFEQYF.

This clonotype has a count of ten or more. CDR3 nucleotide sequence: TGTGCCACCAAGGAGAGTAGCGTACCCCGGGGGTACAATGAGCAGTTCTTC. This encodes CATKESSVPRGYNEQFF. This chain uses TRBV6-6 with TRBJ2-1; TRBD2 is a possible D gene (6 bases). Per the germline V gene, CDR1 is MNHNY and CDR2 is SVGAGI (reference sequence). Trimming shortened V by 10 bases and J by 4 bases, and 26 bases separated the two germline ends. The CDR3 is 17 amino acids.

Many counts were recorded for this clonotype. This chain connects TRBV10-1 to TRBJ1-1; D unclear. With 3 bases removed from V and 0 bases from J, the gap between germline ends came to 11 bases. The CDR3 consists of 15 residues. CDR1 is WNHNN, CDR2 SYGVQD, per germline (reference sequence). Written as DNA, the CDR3 is TGCGCCAGCAGTGACCAACGGCGGGTGAACACTGAAGCTTTCTTT. This sequence encodes CASSDQRRVNTEAFF.

This clonotype has a count of ten or more. The J gene is TRBJ2-7, the V gene TRBV7-9; tentatively, D is TRBD2 (5 bases). The ends were cut back, 0 bases at V and 3 bases at J, with 12 bases in the middle. Germline V gene lookup returns CDR1 SEHNR and CDR2 FQNEAQ (reference sequence). The CDR3 is 15 residues long. CDR3 loop: CASSLASGSNYEQYF. The CDR3 nucleotides read TGTGCCAGCAGCTTAGCGTCGGGATCGAACTACGAGCAGTACTTC.

This clonotype has a count of ten or more. The chain has TRBV12-3 or TRBV12-4 and TRBJ2-3; D remains ambiguous. The CDR3 is 13 residues long. Trimming took off 2 bases at V and 1 base at J, with 4 bases between the two ends. As DNA, the CDR3 is TGTGCCAGCAGTTTAAGGGGCACAGATACGCAGTATTTT. As protein: CASSLRGTDTQYF.

This clonotype was recorded at least ten times. CDR3 DNA: TGTGCCAGCAGTTCGACAGACCGGAGGGCTTTCTTT. Its translation is CASSSTDRRAFF. This chain joins TRBV28 and TRBJ1-1, with D possibly matching TRBD1 (5 bases). V dropped 4 bases and J dropped 11 bases, with 14 bases sitting between them. CDR1 MDHEN and CDR2 SYDVKM come from the germline V gene. The CDR3 covers 12 residues. The whole variable domain, filled in from reference TRBV28 and TRBJ1-1, reads DVKVTQSSRYLVKRTGEKVFLECVQDMDHENMFWYRQDPGLGLRLIYFSYDVKMKEKGDIPEGYSVSREKKERFSLILESASTNQTSMYLCASSSTDRRAFFGQGTRLTVV.

A remark on this clonotype: The CDR3 ends on some other residue instead of the conserved phenylalanine or tryptophan, so this is likely a read error. The rearrangement links TRBV4-1 to TRBJ2-1, with 8 bases aligning to TRBD2. CDR1 is MGHRA, CDR2 YSYEKL, per germline. The ends lost 0 bases at V and 7 bases at J; junction bases unmatched: 5. The CDR3 covers 15 residues. The CDR3 nucleotides read TGCGCCAGCAGCCAAGATCTTTCTAGCGGGAATGAGCAGTTCTGC. It specifies CASSQDLSSGNEQFC.